This entry describes one TCR beta chain. There is no known antigen for this receptor. No base qualities exist here, and no much larger clone lies one base off it. TCRbeta CDR3 regions were amplified from genomic DNA using the immunoSEQ Assay, a bias-controlled multiplex PCR. Processing in the source paper ran as follows. Within the assay, amplification of reference gene primers was used to estimate how many nucleated cells each sample contained. Sequence reads were collapsed and filtered to measure the absolute abundance of every unique TCRbeta CDR3 rearrangement. For each sample, productive Simpson clonality was calculated as the square root of Simpson's diversity index across productive rearrangements. Drawn from immuneACCESS, this table holds only the in-frame rearrangements with V and J called that TCRdb kept. Clones are partly lost; checked studies trace under half to an unresolved V gene and leave the rest unexplained. V, J and clone size reflect that table, while D and trimming were determined from the DNA. Within this sample are about 270,000 clones, with 88% of them counted one time only. Approximately 1% of the sample rests with the top ten.

This entry belongs to a study of blood T cell repertoires in COVID-19 (dated by TCRdb to 2020 to 2021). Regarding the study in general: Samples from collaborators originated in the United States, Italy and Spain and spanned both the acute and convalescent phases of COVID-19. The material from the prospective study consisted of cDNA or gDNA derived from T cells, B-cell-depleted T cells, or PBMCs. Subjects who had been exposed to COVID-19, were actively infected with it, or had recovered from it provided the deeply sampled blood TCRbeta repertoires that made up the dataset. The repertoires were released in a freely available public database meant as a resource for research on the immune response to SARS-CoV-2. The samples were drawn from the first 160 participants of the ongoing ImmuneRACE study and from over 950 subjects provided by 6 global collaborators. Sample metadata almost always included a de-identified subject ID, COVID-19 status, age in years and sex. HLA class I and class II types, where available, came from metadata supplied by the sample provider rather than from assay-based typing. Overall study results and their limits: The quantity of clinical and demographic metadata differed by source and by participant and was supplied without curation.

The junction shows trimming of 2 bases on V and 6 bases on J, and the gene matches do not reach 11 bases of it. Counted from cysteine to phenylalanine, this CDR3 has 17 amino acids. The kept DNA is CDR3 alone, 51 bases in frame from the first base. CDR1 SEHNR and CDR2 FQNEAQ were looked up in the germline V gene (reference sequence). Participants in the prospective study were enrolled through a virtual design, were aged about 18 to 90 years, and lived in roughly 24 United States geographic areas. Cohort assignment in the prospective study relied on participant-reported clinical history from a screening survey and a study questionnaire. For ImmuneRACE Cohort 3, a participant was defined as recovered based on two consecutive negative NP/OP PCR tests, clearance by a healthcare professional, or resolution of symptoms. Mobile phlebotomists in the prospective study collected whole blood, serum and a nasopharyngeal or oropharyngeal swab from every participant. Prospective study participants could optionally give additional blood draws and questionnaires over an approximately two-month period. Before DNA extraction, blood samples from the prospective study were shipped at room temperature or frozen.

This TCR was sampled from a woman in her 30s who had recovered from COVID-19. The rearrangement joined TRBV7-9 to TRBJ1-3; TRBD1 fits 9 bases in the junction. The sample comprised PBMCs or T cells enriched from blood (not recorded which). The CDR3 in this case is CASSLIFRTGDTNTIYF. The DNA sequence is as follows: TGTGCCAGCAGCTTAATTTTTAGGACAGGGGATACAAACACCATATATTTT.